This TCR beta chain was sequenced during a study of T cells in Graves' hyperthyroidism and ophthalmopathy. Exclusion followed for patients with uncontrolled infection, other autoimmune disease, pregnancy or lactation. Findings and limits, study-wide: From stable hyperthyroidism, ophthalmopathy was separated by a 13 V-J model. It was a median about 6 months before onset that the model predicted ophthalmopathy. Blood also contained most expanded thyroid clonotypes above 0.001.

Amplified TCR beta CDR3 regions came from RNA transcripts. Carried out on the TCR CDR3, a first-round RT-PCR used the HTBI primer set. TCRdb passed the multiplex PCR reads through MiXCR, listing each CDR3 protein once. Of around 580,000 distinct CDR3 sequences listed, roughly 50% are singletons. CDR3 size: 15 residues. Germline V lookup: CDR1 DFQATT, CDR2 SNEGSKA (reference sequence). The V segment lost 6 bases and the J segment 1 base; nucleotides outside the gene matches: 11. In regard to this clonotype: The antigen is undetermined.

The receptor's source is a woman under 30 with Graves' hyperthyroidism. The V and J genes are TRBV20-1 and TRBJ2-5; 7 nucleotides match TRBD2. Sequenced material: peripheral blood or thyroid tissue (not recorded which). CDR3 sequence: CSASRMAGAQETQYF. The CDR3 nucleotides read TGCAGTGCCAGCCGGATGGCGGGAGCCCAAGAGACCCAGTACTTC.